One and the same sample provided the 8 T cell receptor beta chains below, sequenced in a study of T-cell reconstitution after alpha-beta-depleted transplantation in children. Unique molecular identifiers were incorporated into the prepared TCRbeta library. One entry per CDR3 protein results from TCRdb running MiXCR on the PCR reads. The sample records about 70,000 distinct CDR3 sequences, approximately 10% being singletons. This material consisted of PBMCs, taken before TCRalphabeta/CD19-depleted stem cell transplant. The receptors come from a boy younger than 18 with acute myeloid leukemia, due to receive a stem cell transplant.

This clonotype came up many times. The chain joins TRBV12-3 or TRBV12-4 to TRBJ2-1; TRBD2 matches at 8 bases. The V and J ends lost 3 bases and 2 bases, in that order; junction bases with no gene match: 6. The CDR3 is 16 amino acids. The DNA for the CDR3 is TGTGCCAGCAGTTTCTCCAGCGGGAGACCCTACAATGAGCAGTTCTTC. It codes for CASSFSSGRPYNEQFF.

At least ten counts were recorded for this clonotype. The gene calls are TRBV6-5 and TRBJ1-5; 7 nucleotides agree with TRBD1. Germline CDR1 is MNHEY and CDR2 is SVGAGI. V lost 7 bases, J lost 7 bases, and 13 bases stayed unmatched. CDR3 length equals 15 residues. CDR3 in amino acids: CASNRGTGARQPQHF. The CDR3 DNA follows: TGTGCCAGCAACAGGGGAACAGGGGCCCGGCAGCCCCAGCATTTT.

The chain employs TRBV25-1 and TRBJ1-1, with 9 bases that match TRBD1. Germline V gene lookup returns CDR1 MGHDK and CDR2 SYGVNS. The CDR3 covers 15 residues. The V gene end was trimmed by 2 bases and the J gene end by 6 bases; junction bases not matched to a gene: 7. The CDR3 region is CASSEPGTGKPEAFF. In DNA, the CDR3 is TGTGCCAGCAGTGAACCGGGGACAGGGAAACCTGAAGCTTTCTTT. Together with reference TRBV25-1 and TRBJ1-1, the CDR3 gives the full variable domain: EADIYQTPRYLVIGTGKKITLECSQTMGHDKMYWYQQDPGMELHLIHYSYGVNSTEKGDLSSESTVSRIRTEHFPLTLESARPSHTSQYLCASSEPGTGKPEAFFGQGTRLTVV.

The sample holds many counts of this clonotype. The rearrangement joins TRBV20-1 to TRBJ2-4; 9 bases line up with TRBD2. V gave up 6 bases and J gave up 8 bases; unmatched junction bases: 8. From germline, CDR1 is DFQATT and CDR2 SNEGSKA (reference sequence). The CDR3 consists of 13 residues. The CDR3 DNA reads TGCAGTGCCACAGGACTAGCGATGGACATTCAGTACTTC. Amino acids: CSATGLAMDIQYF.

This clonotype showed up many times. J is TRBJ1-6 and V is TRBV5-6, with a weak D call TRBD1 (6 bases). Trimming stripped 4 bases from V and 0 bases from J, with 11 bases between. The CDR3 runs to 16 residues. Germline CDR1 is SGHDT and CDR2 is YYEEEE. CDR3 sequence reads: CASSGGTSSYNSPLHF. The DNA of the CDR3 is TGTGCCAGCAGCGGGGGCACGAGCTCCTATAATTCACCCCTCCACTTT.

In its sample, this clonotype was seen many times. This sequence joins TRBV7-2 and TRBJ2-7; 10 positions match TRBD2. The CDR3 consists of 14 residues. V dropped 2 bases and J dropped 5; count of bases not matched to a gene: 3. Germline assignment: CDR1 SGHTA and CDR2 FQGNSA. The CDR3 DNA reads TGTGCCAGCAGCTTAAATAGCGGGAGGAACGAGCAGTACTTC. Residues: CASSLNSGRNEQYF.

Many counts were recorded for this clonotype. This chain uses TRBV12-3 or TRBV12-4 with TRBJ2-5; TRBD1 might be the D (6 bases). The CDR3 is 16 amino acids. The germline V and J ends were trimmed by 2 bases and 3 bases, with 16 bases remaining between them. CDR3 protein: CASSLITSAGEETQYF. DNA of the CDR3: TGTGCCAGCAGTTTAATTACTTCGGCAGGGGAAGAGACCCAGTACTTC.

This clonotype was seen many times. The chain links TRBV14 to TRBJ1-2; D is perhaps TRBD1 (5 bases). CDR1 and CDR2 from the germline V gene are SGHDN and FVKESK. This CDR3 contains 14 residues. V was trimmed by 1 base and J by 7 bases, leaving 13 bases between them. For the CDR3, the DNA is TGTGCCAGCAGCCAAGCCTGGAGCGGGGGTGGCTACACCTTC. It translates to CASSQAWSGGGYTF.